This is a list of T cell receptor beta chains from one sample in a study of blood T cell repertoires in COVID-19. Measured with immunoSEQ multiplex PCR; TCRdb has only the in-frame clones, and not every one. The table includes approximately 100,000 clones, around 87% detected once. Sequencing input: peripheral blood. The receptors shown here come from a man between 50 and 59 years old with acute or convalescent COVID-19. The CDR3 runs from the conserved cysteine through the conserved F or W. The D gene is left open where the match is weak. Expanded clones get a size class; other rows say once, few or many, or leave the size out.

J gene,V gene,D gene,clone size,CDR3 protein,CDR3 DNA
TRBJ2-7,TRBV25-1,TRBD2,NA,CASSELVGTSGSSYEQYF,TGTGCCAGCAGTGAGCTGGTCGGGACTAGCGGTAGCTCCTACGAGCAGTACTTC
TRBJ1-2,TRBV9,NA,NA,CASSVSLQGSNYGYTF,TGTGCCAGCAGCGTTAGCCTCCAGGGGAGTAACTATGGCTACACCTTC
TRBJ1-3,TRBV12-3/TRBV12-4,TRBD1,NA,CAAGWDRDTIYF,TGTGCCGCAGGGTGGGACAGAGACACCATATATTTT
TRBJ1-1,TRBV6-5,NA,NA,CASAHRNTEAFF,TGTGCCAGCGCGCATAGGAACACTGAAGCTTTCTTT
TRBJ2-1,TRBV28,TRBD2,NA,CASSATSGGALNEQFF,TGTGCCAGCAGTGCAACCAGCGGGGGCGCCCTCAATGAGCAGTTCTTC
TRBJ2-6,TRBV4-1,NA,NA,CASSQDRGSGANVLTF,TGCGCCAGCAGCCAAGATCGGGGCTCTGGGGCCAACGTCCTGACTTTC
TRBJ2-7,TRBV29-1,NA,NA,CSVEWGRPPYEQYF,TGCAGCGTTGAATGGGGGCGACCACCCTACGAGCAGTACTTC
TRBJ1-2,TRBV7-8,NA,NA,CASSREGGYTF,TGTGCCAGCAGCCGGGAGGGAGGCTACACCTTC
TRBJ2-2,TRBV9,TRBD2,NA,CASSPRLAGATGELFF,TGTGCCAGCAGCCCCCGCCTGGCGGGAGCCACCGGGGAGCTGTTTTTT
TRBJ1-4,TRBV12-3/TRBV12-4,NA,NA,CASSFTSEKLFF,TGTGCCAGCAGTTTCACGAGTGAAAAACTGTTTTTT
TRBJ2-1,TRBV4-1,NA,NA,CASSQGAGKQFF,TGCGCCAGCAGCCAAGGCGCGGGGAAGCAGTTCTTC
TRBJ2-5,TRBV28,TRBD1,NA,CASSLPTGGVKNQETQYF,TGTGCCAGCAGTTTACCGACAGGGGGCGTAAAAAATCAAGAGACCCAGTACTTC
TRBJ1-5,TRBV12-3/TRBV12-4,NA,NA,CASSPDRGPQHF,TGTGCCAGCAGCCCCGACCGAGGGCCCCAGCATTTT
TRBJ2-5,TRBV18,NA,NA,CASSMYQETQYF,TGTGCCAGCTCCATGTACCAAGAGACCCAGTACTTC
TRBJ1-2,TRBV28,TRBD1,NA,CASQGGDRFGYTF,TGTGCCTCCCAGGGAGGGGACAGGTTTGGCTACACCTTC
TRBJ1-1,TRBV11-2,NA,NA,CASSLGAGVMNTEAFF,TGTGCCAGCAGCTTAGGGGCAGGGGTCATGAACACTGAAGCTTTCTTT
TRBJ1-1,TRBV5-1,TRBD1,once,CASSPRAGQENTEAFF,TGCGCCAGCAGCCCCAGAGCTGGACAGGAGAACACTGAAGCTTTCTTT
TRBJ2-1,TRBV6-5,TRBD2,NA,CASSPVAGAYNEQFF,TGTGCCAGCAGTCCCGTGGCGGGAGCTTACAATGAGCAGTTCTTC
TRBJ1-1,TRBV11-2,NA,NA,CASSPWAGNTEAFF,TGTGCCAGCAGCCCGTGGGCGGGGAACACTGAAGCTTTCTTT
TRBJ1-1,TRBV7-9,TRBD1,many,CASSYPMGQGNTEAFF,TGTGCCAGCAGCTACCCAATGGGACAGGGAAACACTGAAGCTTTCTTT
TRBJ2-1,TRBV2,NA,NA,CASSEAGVYNEQFF,TGTGCCAGCAGTGAAGCGGGAGTATACAATGAGCAGTTCTTC
TRBJ2-1,TRBV27,TRBD2,NA,CASSPLQAGSNEQFF,TGTGCCAGCAGTCCCCTGCAAGCGGGGAGCAATGAGCAGTTCTTC
TRBJ2-7,TRBV7-9,TRBD2,NA,CASSPPRNSGSDEQYF,TGTGCCAGCAGCCCCCCCCGGAATAGCGGGAGCGACGAGCAGTACTTC
TRBJ2-5,TRBV14,NA,once,CASRKTVQETQYF,TGTGCCAGCAGGAAGACAGTACAAGAGACCCAGTACTTC
TRBJ2-7,TRBV12-5,TRBD1,few,CASGVKGAPYEQYF,TGTGCTAGTGGGGTTAAGGGGGCCCCCTACGAGCAGTACTTC
TRBJ2-1,TRBV11-3,NA,NA,CASSLDRGAYNEQFF,TGTGCCAGCAGCTTAGACCGCGGCGCCTACAATGAGCAGTTCTTC
TRBJ2-2,TRBV6-6,TRBD2,NA,CAVAGSGELFF,TGTGCGGTAGCGGGATCCGGGGAGCTGTTTTTT
TRBJ2-1,TRBV24-1,NA,NA,CATSGIYSYNEQFF,TGTGCCACCAGTGGTATATACTCCTACAATGAGCAGTTCTTC
TRBJ2-6,TRBV1,NA,NA,CTSSQDLKGQEYSGANVLTF,TGCACCAGCAGCCAAGATCTCAAGGGACAGGAATACTCTGGGGCCAACGTCCTGACTTTC
TRBJ2-1,TRBV29-1,NA,once,CSVEENSSPRQFF,TGCAGCGTTGAAGAAAATAGCTCCCCGAGGCAGTTCTTC
TRBJ1-4,TRBV4-1,NA,NA,CASSLDGREDEKLFF,TGCGCCAGCAGCCTTGATGGGAGGGAGGATGAAAAACTGTTTTTT
TRBJ1-5,TRBV2,NA,NA,CASSERLQPQHF,TGTGCCAGCAGTGAACGTCTTCAGCCCCAGCATTTT
TRBJ2-1,TRBV7-7,TRBD2,NA,CASSLLSGRAGGNEQFF,TGTGCCAGCAGCTTACTAAGCGGGAGGGCCGGAGGGAATGAGCAGTTCTTC
TRBJ2-5,TRBV2,NA,once,CASMVGGGGKETQYF,TGTGCCAGCATGGTTGGGGGAGGGGGGAAAGAGACCCAGTACTTC
TRBJ2-7,TRBV28,NA,NA,CASSSPPGAYEQYF,TGTGCCAGCAGTTCCCCCCCGGGGGCCTACGAGCAGTACTTC
TRBJ2-7,TRBV19,NA,NA,CATQTESPYEQYF,TGTGCCACCCAGACAGAGTCCCCCTACGAGCAGTACTTC
TRBJ2-6,TRBV28,NA,NA,CASRSFSGANVLTF,TGTGCCAGCAGGTCCTTTTCTGGGGCCAACGTCCTGACTTTC
TRBJ2-1,TRBV28,TRBD2,NA,CASSSPPGLANEQFF,TGTGCCAGCAGTTCGCCCCCGGGACTAGCGAATGAGCAGTTCTTC
TRBJ2-7,TRBV6-5,TRBD2,once,CASSQSGRVPYEQYF,TGTGCCAGCAGTCAAAGCGGGAGGGTCCCCTACGAGCAGTACTTC
TRBJ2-1,TRBV28,NA,NA,CASSLWAQGPYNEQFF,TGTGCCAGCAGTTTATGGGCCCAGGGTCCTTACAATGAGCAGTTCTTC
TRBJ2-3,TRBV29-1,NA,NA,CSVDWAHTTTDTQYF,TGCAGCGTTGATTGGGCCCACACCACCACAGATACGCAGTATTTT
TRBJ2-1,TRBV4-1,TRBD1,NA,CASSQITGGGGQFF,TGCGCCAGCAGCCAAATTACAGGGGGCGGAGGGCAGTTCTTC
TRBJ1-2,TRBV19,NA,NA,CASSFGYGYTF,TGTGCCAGTAGTTTCGGCTATGGCTACACCTTC
TRBJ2-7,TRBV4-1,TRBD2,NA,CASSQRTGREGYEQYF,TGCGCCAGCAGCCAAAGAACGGGACGGGAGGGCTACGAGCAGTACTTC
TRBJ1-1,TRBV5-1,TRBD1,NA,CASSFFFGGGITEAFF,TGCGCCAGCAGCTTCTTTTTTGGAGGGGGCATCACTGAAGCTTTCTTT
TRBJ2-7,TRBV27,NA,NA,CASSLSGNSYEQYF,TGTGCCAGCAGTTTATCGGGCAACTCCTACGAGCAGTACTTC
TRBJ2-2,TRBV19,TRBD2,NA,CASSSRGGLAGAGELFF,TGTGCCAGTAGTAGTCGAGGGGGACTAGCGGGAGCCGGGGAGCTGTTTTTT
TRBJ2-7,TRBV28,TRBD1,NA,CASSLQTGGQNEQYF,TGTGCCAGCAGTCTACAGACAGGGGGCCAGAACGAGCAGTACTTC
TRBJ2-3,TRBV24-1,NA,NA,CATSERGASLTDTQYF,TGTGCCACCAGTGAGCGGGGCGCGAGTTTAACAGATACGCAGTATTTT
TRBJ2-7,TRBV6-1,NA,NA,CASSETPTGSQYF,TGTGCCAGCAGTGAAACCCCGACGGGATCCCAGTACTTC
TRBJ1-5,TRBV24-1,NA,NA,CATSDFSTLRPQHF,TGTGCCACCAGTGATTTTTCAACCTTGCGGCCCCAGCATTTT
TRBJ2-5,TRBV27,NA,NA,CASSLLGEVLGTQYF,TGTGCCAGCAGTTTACTGGGGGAGGTTTTAGGGACCCAGTACTTC
TRBJ2-2,TRBV7-5,NA,NA,CVRSPASGELFF,TGTGTCAGAAGCCCCGCGTCCGGGGAGCTGTTTTTT